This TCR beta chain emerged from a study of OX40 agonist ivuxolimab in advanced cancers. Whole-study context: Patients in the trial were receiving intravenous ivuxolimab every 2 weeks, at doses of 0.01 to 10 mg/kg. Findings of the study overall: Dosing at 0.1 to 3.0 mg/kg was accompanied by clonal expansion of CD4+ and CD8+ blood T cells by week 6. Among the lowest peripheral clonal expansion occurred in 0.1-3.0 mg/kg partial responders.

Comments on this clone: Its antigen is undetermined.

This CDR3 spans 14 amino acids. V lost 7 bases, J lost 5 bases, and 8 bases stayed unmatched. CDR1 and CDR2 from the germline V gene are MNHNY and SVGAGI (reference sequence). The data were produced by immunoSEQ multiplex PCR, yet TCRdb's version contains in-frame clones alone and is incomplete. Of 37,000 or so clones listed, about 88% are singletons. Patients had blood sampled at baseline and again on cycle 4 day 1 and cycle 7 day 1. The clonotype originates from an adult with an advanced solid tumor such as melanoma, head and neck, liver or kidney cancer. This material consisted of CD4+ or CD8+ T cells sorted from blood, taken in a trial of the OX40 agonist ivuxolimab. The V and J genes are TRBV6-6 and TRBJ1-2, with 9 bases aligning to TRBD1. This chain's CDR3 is CASTHRGTGYGYTF. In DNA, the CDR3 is TGTGCCAGCACTCACCGGGGGACAGGGTATGGCTACACCTTC.